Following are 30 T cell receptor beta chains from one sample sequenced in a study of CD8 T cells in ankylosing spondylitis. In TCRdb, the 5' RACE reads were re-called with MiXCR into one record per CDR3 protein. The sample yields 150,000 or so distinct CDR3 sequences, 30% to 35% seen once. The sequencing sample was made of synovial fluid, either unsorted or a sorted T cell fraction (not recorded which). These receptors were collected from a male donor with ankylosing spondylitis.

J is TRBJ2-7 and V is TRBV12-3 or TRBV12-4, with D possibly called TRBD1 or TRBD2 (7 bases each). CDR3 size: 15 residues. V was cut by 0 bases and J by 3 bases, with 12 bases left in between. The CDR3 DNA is TGTGCCAGCAGTTTAGCCGGCAGGGGGGGCTACGAGCAGTACTTC. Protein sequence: CASSLAGRGGYEQYF.

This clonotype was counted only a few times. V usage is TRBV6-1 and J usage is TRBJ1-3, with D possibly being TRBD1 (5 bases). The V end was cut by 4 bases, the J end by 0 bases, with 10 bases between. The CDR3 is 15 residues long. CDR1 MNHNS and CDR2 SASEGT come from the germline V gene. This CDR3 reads CASSGGRSSGNTIYF. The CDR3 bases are TGTGCCAGCAGTGGGGGACGGAGCTCTGGAAACACCATATATTTT.

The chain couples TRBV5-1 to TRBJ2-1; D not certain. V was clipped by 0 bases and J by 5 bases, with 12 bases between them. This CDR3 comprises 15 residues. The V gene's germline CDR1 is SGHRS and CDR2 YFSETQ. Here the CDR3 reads CASSLVMASNNEQFF. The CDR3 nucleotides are TGCGCCAGCAGCTTGGTTATGGCCTCAAACAATGAGCAGTTCTTC.

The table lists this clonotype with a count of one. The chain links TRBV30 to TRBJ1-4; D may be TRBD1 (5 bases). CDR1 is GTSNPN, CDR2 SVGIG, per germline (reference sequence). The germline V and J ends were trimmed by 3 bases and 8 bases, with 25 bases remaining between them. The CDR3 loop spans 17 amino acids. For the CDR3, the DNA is TGTGCCTGGAGCCTCGGAGGGGTCGGGGTAACGGGCGAAAAACTGTTTTTT. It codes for CAWSLGGVGVTGEKLFF.

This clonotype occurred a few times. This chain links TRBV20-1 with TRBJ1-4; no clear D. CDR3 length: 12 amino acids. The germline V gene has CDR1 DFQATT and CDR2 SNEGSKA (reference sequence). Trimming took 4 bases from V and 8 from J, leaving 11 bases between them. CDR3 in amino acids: CSAMVEKEKLFF. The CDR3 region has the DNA TGCAGTGCTATGGTGGAGAAGGAAAAACTGTTTTTT.

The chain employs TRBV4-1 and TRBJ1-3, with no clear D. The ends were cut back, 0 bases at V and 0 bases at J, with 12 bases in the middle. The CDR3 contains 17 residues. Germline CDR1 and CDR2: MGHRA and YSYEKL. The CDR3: CASSQDFGTDSGNTIYF. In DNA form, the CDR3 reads TGCGCCAGCAGCCAAGATTTTGGAACAGACTCTGGAAACACCATATATTTT.

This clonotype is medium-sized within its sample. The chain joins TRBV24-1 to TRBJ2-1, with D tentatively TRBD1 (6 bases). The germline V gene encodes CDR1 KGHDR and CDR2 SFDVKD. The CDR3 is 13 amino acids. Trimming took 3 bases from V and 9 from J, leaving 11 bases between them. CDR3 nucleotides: TGTGCCACCAGTGATCACGTAGGGGGTGAGCAGTTCTTC. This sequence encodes CATSDHVGGEQFF.

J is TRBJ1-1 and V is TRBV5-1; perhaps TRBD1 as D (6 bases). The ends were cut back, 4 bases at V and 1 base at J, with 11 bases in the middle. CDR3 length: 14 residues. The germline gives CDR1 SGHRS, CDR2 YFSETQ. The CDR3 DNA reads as TGCGCCAGCAGCCCCATGGGGGCGAACACTGAAGCTTTCTTT. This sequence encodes CASSPMGANTEAFF.

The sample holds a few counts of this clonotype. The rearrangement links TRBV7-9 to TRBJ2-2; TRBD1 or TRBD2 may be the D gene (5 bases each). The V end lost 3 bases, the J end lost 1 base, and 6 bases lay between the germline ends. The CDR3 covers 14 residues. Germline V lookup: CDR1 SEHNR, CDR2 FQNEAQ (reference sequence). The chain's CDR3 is CASSLRGNTGELFF. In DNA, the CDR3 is TGTGCCAGCAGCTTGAGGGGGAACACCGGGGAGCTGTTTTTT.

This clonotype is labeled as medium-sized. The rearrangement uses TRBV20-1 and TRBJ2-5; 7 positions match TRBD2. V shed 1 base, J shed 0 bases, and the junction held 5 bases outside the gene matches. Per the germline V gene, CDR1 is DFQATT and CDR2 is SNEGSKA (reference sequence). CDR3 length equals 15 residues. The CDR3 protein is CSARGGLADQETQYF. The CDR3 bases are TGCAGTGCTAGAGGGGGCCTAGCGGACCAAGAGACCCAGTACTTC.

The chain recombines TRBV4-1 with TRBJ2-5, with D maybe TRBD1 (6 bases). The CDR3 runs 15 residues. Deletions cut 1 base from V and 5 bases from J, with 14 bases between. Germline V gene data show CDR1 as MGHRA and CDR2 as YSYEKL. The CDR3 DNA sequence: TGCGCCAGCAGCCAAGGTCAGGGGCGCGGGGAGACCCAGTACTTC. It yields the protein CASSQGQGRGETQYF.

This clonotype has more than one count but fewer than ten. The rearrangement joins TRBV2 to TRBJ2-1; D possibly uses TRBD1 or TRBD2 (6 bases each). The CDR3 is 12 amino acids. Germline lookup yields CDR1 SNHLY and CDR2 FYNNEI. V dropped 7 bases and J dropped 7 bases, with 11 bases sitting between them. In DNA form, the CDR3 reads TGTGCCAGCACCGGGGGCCCTAATGAGCAGTTCTTC. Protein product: CASTGGPNEQFF.

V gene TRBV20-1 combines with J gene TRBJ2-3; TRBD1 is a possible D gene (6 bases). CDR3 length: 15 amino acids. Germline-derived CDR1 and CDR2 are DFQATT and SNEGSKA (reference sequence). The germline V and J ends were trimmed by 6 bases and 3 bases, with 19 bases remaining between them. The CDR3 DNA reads TGCAGTGCCTTAGACTTCAGGGGTAGGACAGATACGCAGTATTTT. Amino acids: CSALDFRGRTDTQYF.

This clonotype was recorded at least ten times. CDR3 DNA sequence: TGTGCCAGCAGTTGGGCTTCCACAGGGGGCAAAGGAAACACCATATATTTT. Its translation: CASSWASTGGKGNTIYF. This chain joins TRBV12-3 or TRBV12-4 and TRBJ1-3; 9 bases agree with TRBD1. The CDR3 runs to 17 residues. Losses at the gene ends were 4 bases for V and 4 bases for J; bases not matched to a gene: 11.

The CDR3 DNA follows: TGCAGCGTTGCGGTTTTGACTAGGGGCGGGTTCTACGAGCAGTACTTC. This translates into CSVAVLTRGGFYEQYF. The gene calls are TRBV29-1 and TRBJ2-7, with D maybe TRBD2 (6 bases). Germline V gene data show CDR1 as SQVTM and CDR2 as ANQGSEA. V shed 4 bases and J shed 3 bases, with 22 bases lying between them. The CDR3 is 16 residues long.

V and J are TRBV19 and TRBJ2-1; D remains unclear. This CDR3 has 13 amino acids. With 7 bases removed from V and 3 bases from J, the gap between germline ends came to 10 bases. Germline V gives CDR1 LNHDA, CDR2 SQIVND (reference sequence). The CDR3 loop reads CASNPPYYNEQFF. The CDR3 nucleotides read TGTGCCAGTAATCCCCCGTACTACAATGAGCAGTTCTTC.

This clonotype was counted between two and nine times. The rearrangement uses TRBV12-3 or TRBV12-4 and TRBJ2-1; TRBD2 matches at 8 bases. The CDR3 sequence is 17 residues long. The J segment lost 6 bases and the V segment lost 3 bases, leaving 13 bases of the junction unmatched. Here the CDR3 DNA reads TGTGCCAGCAGTTTTCGCGCCCTTCCGGGAGGGGGCAATGAGCAGTTCTTC. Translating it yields CASSFRALPGGGNEQFF.

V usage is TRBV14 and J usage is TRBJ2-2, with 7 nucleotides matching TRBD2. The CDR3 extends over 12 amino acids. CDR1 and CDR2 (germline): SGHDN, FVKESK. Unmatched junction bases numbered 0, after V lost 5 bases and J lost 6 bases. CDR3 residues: CASSTSAGELFF. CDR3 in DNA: TGTGCCAGCAGCACTAGCGCCGGGGAGCTGTTTTTT.

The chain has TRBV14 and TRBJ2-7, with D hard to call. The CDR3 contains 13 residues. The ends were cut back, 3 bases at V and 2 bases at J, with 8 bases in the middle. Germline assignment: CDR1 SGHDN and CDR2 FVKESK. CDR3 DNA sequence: TGTGCCAGCAGCCAGGACCAAACCTACGAGCAGTACTTC. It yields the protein CASSQDQTYEQYF.

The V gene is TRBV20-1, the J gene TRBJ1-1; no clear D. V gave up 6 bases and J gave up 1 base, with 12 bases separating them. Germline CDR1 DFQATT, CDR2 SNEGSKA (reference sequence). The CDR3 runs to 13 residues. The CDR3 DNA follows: TGCAGTGCCCCCATGAGGACGAACACTGAAGCTTTCTTT. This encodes CSAPMRTNTEAFF.

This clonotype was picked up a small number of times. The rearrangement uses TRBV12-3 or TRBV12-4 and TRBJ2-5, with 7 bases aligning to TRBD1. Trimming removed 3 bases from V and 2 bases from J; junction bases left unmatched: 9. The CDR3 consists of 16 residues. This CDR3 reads CASSLNPTGAQETQYF. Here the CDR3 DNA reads TGTGCCAGCAGTTTGAACCCCACAGGGGCTCAAGAGACCCAGTACTTC.

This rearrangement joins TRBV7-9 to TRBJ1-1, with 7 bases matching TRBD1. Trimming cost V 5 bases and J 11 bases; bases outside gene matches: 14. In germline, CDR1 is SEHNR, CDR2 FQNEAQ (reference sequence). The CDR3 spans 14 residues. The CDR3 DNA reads TGTGCCAGCAGCCCTGAGAGTCGACAGGGAGGGGCTTTCTTT. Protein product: CASSPESRQGGAFF.

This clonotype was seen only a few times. CDR3 sequence reads: CSASYRVTEAFF. The CDR3 nucleotides read TGCAGTGCTAGCTACAGGGTTACTGAAGCTTTCTTT. The chain recombines TRBV20-1 with TRBJ1-1, with D possibly matching TRBD1 (6 bases). The V gene's germline CDR1 is DFQATT and CDR2 SNEGSKA (reference sequence). V lost 3 bases and J 5 bases, leaving 10 bases between the germline ends. The CDR3 consists of 12 residues.

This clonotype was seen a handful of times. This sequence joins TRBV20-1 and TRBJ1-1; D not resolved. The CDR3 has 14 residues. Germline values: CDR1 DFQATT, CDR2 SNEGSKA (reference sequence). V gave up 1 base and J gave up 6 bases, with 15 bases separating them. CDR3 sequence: CSARADRGYAEAFF. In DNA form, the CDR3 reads TGCAGTGCTAGAGCGGATAGAGGATACGCTGAAGCTTTCTTT.

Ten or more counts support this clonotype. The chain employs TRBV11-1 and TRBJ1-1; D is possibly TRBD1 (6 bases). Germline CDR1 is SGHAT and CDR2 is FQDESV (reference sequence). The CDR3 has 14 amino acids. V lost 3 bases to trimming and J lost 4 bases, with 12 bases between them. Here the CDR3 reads CASSLGRGSTEAFF. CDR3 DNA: TGTGCCAGCAGCTTGGGCAGGGGCTCCACTGAAGCTTTCTTT.

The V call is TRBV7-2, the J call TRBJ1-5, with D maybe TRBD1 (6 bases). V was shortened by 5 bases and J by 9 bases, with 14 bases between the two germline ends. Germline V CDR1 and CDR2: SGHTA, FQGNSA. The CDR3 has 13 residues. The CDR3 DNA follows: TGTGCCAGCAGCAAGAAGGGGGGGACGCCCCAGCATTTT. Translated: CASSKKGGTPQHF.

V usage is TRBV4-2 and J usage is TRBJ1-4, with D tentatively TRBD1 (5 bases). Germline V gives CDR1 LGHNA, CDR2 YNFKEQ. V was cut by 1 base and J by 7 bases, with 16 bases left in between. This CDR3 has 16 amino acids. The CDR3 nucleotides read TGTGCCAGCAGCCAAGTTGATCGAGGGGTGGCTGAAAAACTGTTTTTT. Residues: CASSQVDRGVAEKLFF.

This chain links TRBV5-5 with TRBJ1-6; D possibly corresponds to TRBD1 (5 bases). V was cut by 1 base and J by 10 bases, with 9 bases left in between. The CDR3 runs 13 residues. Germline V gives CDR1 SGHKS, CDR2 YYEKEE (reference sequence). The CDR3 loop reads CASSLLQGSPLHF. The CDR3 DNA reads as TGTGCCAGCAGCTTGCTCCAGGGCTCACCCCTCCACTTT. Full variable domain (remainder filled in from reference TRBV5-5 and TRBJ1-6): DAGVTQSPTHLIKTRGQQVTLRCSPISGHKSVSWYQQVLGQGPQFIFQYYEKEERGRGNFPDRFSARQFPNYSSELNVNALLLGDSALYLCASSLLQGSPLHFGNGTRLTVT.

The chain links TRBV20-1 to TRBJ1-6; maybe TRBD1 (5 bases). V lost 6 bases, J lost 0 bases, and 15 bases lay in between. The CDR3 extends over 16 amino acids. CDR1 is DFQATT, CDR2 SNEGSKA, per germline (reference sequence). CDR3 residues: CSAQGDPSSYNSPLHF. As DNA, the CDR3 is TGCAGTGCCCAAGGGGACCCAAGCTCCTATAATTCACCCCTCCACTTT.

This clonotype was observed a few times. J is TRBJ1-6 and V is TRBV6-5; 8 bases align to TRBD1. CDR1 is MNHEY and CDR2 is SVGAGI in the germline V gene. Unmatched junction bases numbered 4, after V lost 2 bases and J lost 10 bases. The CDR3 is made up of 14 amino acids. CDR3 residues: CASSYTGGSSPLHF. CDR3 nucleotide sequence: TGTGCCAGCAGTTACACAGGGGGGTCCTCACCCCTCCACTTT.